The rows below give T cell receptor beta chains drawn from one sample of a study of T cells in localized non-small cell lung cancer. The table came from immunoSEQ multiplex PCR; TCRdb's copy has only in-frame clones and leaves some out. The sample has over 25,000 clones; about 92% are singletons. The input for sequencing was peripheral blood, taken before any cancer treatment. The receptor set was obtained from a woman aged 40 to 75 with stage I lung adenocarcinoma. CDR3s include the opening cysteine and the closing phenylalanine or tryptophan. D genes are given only for firm matches. Some rows have no size entry. The others give once, few or many, or a class for an expanded clone.

TRBV20-1,TRBJ1-2,.,.,CSARAMDGYTF,TGCAGTGCTAGAGCCATGGATGGCTACACCTTC
TRBV4-3,TRBJ1-2,TRBD1,.,CASSQGRGLYGYTF,TGCGCCAGCAGCCAAGGAAGGGGGCTCTATGGCTACACCTTC
TRBV6-4,TRBJ1-5,.,.,CASSESGNQPQHF,TGTGCCAGCAGTGAATCGGGGAATCAGCCCCAGCATTTT
TRBV15,TRBJ2-5,.,.,CATSREGLGGTQYF,TGTGCCACCAGCAGAGAGGGACTTGGAGGGACCCAGTACTTC
TRBV27,TRBJ2-7,.,.,CASSRVGFDEQYF,TGTGCCAGCAGTCGGGTGGGCTTCGACGAGCAGTACTTC
TRBV19,TRBJ2-1,.,.,CASSSDYTVYNEQFF,TGTGCCAGTAGTTCGGACTACACCGTCTACAATGAGCAGTTCTTC
TRBV6-5,TRBJ2-3,.,.,CASSYAWADTQYF,TGTGCCAGCAGTTACGCCTGGGCAGATACGCAGTATTTT
TRBV7-2,TRBJ2-7,.,.,CASSSLYEQYF,TGTGCCAGCAGTTCCCTCTACGAGCAGTACTTC
TRBV30,TRBJ1-1,.,.,CAWSDRNTEAFF,TGTGCCTGGAGTGACAGGAACACTGAAGCTTTCTTT
TRBV30,TRBJ2-5,TRBD2,.,CAWRESSGGLGYF,TGTGCCTGGAGAGAGAGTAGCGGGGGTCTCGGGTACTTC
TRBV21-1,TRBJ1-2,.,.,CASLNLGHAIEGGYTF,TGTGCCAGCCTGAACCTGGGACATGCAATCGAGGGTGGCTACACCTTC
TRBV6-9,TRBJ1-5,.,.,CASSLDNQPQHF,TGTGCCAGCAGTTTAGACAATCAGCCCCAGCATTTT
TRBV6-4,TRBJ2-3,.,.,CASSDGSSTDTQYF,TGTGCCAGCAGTGATGGGTCTTCCACAGATACGCAGTATTTT
TRBV5-1,TRBJ1-2,.,.,CASSYNRDAGYGYTF,TGCGCCAGCAGCTACAACAGGGATGCCGGCTATGGCTACACCTTC
TRBV6-6,TRBJ1-1,TRBD1,.,CASSKPGQGLNTEAFF,TGTGCCAGCAGCAAACCGGGACAGGGACTGAACACTGAAGCTTTCTTT
TRBV7-2,TRBJ1-1,.,once,CASSLTENTEAFF,TGTGCCAGCAGCTTAACAGAGAACACTGAAGCTTTCTTT
TRBV7-2,TRBJ2-2,.,.,CASSLYGSGTGELFF,TGTGCCAGCAGCTTATACGGGAGTGGAACCGGGGAGCTGTTTTTT
TRBV6-1,TRBJ1-2,TRBD1,.,CASSEGTGGPYGYTF,TGTGCCAGCAGTGAAGGGACAGGGGGGCCCTATGGCTACACCTTC
TRBV7-4,TRBJ2-7,.,.,CASSLEGCNCYEQYF,TGTGCCAGCAGCTTAGAGGGGTGCAATTGTTACGAGCAGTACTTC
TRBV29-1,TRBJ2-5,.,few,CSVEDQQGSFDQETQYF,TGCAGCGTTGAAGATCAACAGGGAAGCTTCGACCAAGAGACCCAGTACTTC
TRBV9,TRBJ1-6,.,once,CASSVARRDSPLHF,TGTGCCAGCAGCGTAGCCAGGAGAGATTCACCCCTCCACTTT
TRBV7-2,TRBJ1-6,TRBD1,.,CASSSGGGSYNSPLHF,TGTGCCAGCAGCTCAGGGGGCGGATCCTATAATTCACCCCTCCACTTT
TRBV7-2,TRBJ2-1,TRBD2,.,CASSSAGEGLSYNEQFF,TGTGCCAGCAGCTCAGCGGGGGAGGGCCTCTCCTACAATGAGCAGTTCTTC
TRBV2,TRBJ2-7,.,.,CASMSDTSSYEQYF,TGTGCCAGCATGAGCGATACGAGCTCCTACGAGCAGTACTTC
TRBV6-5,TRBJ1-3,.,.,CASSRSFGNTIYF,TGTGCCAGCAGCAGGAGTTTTGGAAACACCATATATTTT
TRBV28,TRBJ2-1,.,.,CASSITGARERNEQFF,TGTGCCAGCAGTATTACGGGTGCGAGAGAACGAAATGAGCAGTTCTTC
TRBV9,TRBJ1-4,.,.,CASSPDLHRTNEKLFF,TGTGCCAGCAGCCCCGACCTCCACAGGACTAATGAAAAACTGTTTTTT
TRBV18,TRBJ2-3,.,.,CASSLTDTQYF,TGTGCCAGCTCACTCACAGATACGCAGTATTTT
TRBV6-1,TRBJ1-3,.,.,CASSEAQRTGNTIYF,TGTGCCAGCAGTGAAGCGCAGAGAACTGGAAACACCATATATTTT
TRBV19,TRBJ1-5,TRBD1,.,CASSPDRGNQPQHF,TGTGCCAGTAGTCCGGACAGGGGTAATCAGCCCCAGCATTTT
TRBV7-9,TRBJ1-3,.,once,CASSLVRSGNTIYF,TGTGCCAGCAGCTTAGTTCGATCTGGAAACACCATATATTTT
TRBV18,TRBJ2-3,.,.,CASSPGASGTDTQYF,TGTGCCAGCTCACCTGGGGCCTCCGGAACAGATACGCAGTATTTT
TRBV15,TRBJ2-7,.,.,CATSRVGQPGYEQYF,TGTGCCACCAGCAGAGTTGGTCAACCTGGCTACGAGCAGTACTTC
TRBV19,TRBJ2-7,.,.,CASSDSFYEQYF,TGTGCCAGTAGTGATAGCTTCTACGAGCAGTACTTC
TRBV7-2,TRBJ1-1,.,.,CASSPDSGGTTEAFF,TGTGCCAGCAGCCCGGACAGTGGGGGGACCACTGAAGCTTTCTTT
TRBV7-2,TRBJ2-2,.,.,CASSPDVGELFF,TGTGCCAGCAGCCCGGACGTCGGGGAGCTGTTTTTT
TRBV7-2,TRBJ2-5,.,.,CASSLAARRETQYF,TGTGCCAGCAGCTTAGCGGCCCGGCGGGAGACCCAGTACTTC
TRBV7-2,TRBJ1-2,.,.,CASSLDGARGYTF,TGTGCCAGCAGCCTGGACGGAGCTCGAGGCTACACCTTC
TRBV27,TRBJ1-1,.,.,CASSGDGENTEAFF,TGTGCCAGCAGTGGGGACGGGGAGAACACTGAAGCTTTCTTT
TRBV7-2,TRBJ2-4,.,.,CASSLTAGPGNIQYF,TGTGCCAGCAGCTTAACGGCGGGGCCCGGAAACATTCAGTACTTC
TRBV11-2,TRBJ1-1,TRBD1,.,CASSYRSGTGATEAFF,TGTGCCAGCAGCTATCGTTCCGGGACAGGGGCCACTGAAGCTTTCTTT
TRBV7-9,TRBJ2-7,.,.,CASSLGTDSYEQYF,TGTGCCAGCAGCTTAGGGACCGATAGCTACGAGCAGTACTTC
TRBV7-2,TRBJ2-2,TRBD2,once,CASSWAGGAGELFF,TGTGCCAGCAGCTGGGCGGGGGGTGCCGGGGAGCTGTTTTTT
TRBV20-1,TRBJ2-7,.,.,CSASWDVFPYF,TGCAGTGCTAGTTGGGACGTTTTCCCGTACTTC
TRBV27,TRBJ1-3,.,once,CASSPSTPGNTIYF,TGTGCCAGCAGTCCATCGACCCCTGGAAACACCATATATTTT
TRBV5-1,TRBJ2-1,TRBD2,.,CASREAGGSSYNEQFF,TGCGCCAGCAGAGAAGCGGGAGGGAGCTCCTACAATGAGCAGTTCTTC
TRBV6-1,TRBJ1-5,.,.,CASTLGTNQPQHF,TGTGCCAGCACCTTGGGAACCAATCAGCCCCAGCATTTT
TRBV12-5,TRBJ2-1,TRBD2,.,CASGPGGELTTFF,TGTGCTAGTGGTCCCGGGGGGGAACTCACCACCTTCTTC
TRBV2,TRBJ1-4,TRBD1,.,CASSEGGTGNEKLFF,TGTGCCAGCAGTGAAGGAGGGACAGGGAATGAAAAACTGTTTTTT
TRBV7-2,TRBJ2-3,.,.,CASSSADTQYF,TGTGCCAGCAGCTCGGCGGATACGCAGTATTTT
TRBV6-5,TRBJ1-6,.,.,CATRVPGRNSPLHF,TGTGCCACCCGTGTCCCGGGGCGTAATTCACCCCTCCACTTT
TRBV11-2,TRBJ2-3,TRBD1,.,CASSLVTGGQDTQYF,TGTGCCAGCAGCTTGGTTACAGGGGGGCAAGATACGCAGTATTTT
TRBV7-2,TRBJ1-1,.,once,CASSPERAAEAFF,TGTGCCAGCAGCCCCGAGAGGGCGGCTGAAGCTTTCTTT
TRBV19,TRBJ1-6,.,.,CASRQDSYNSPLHF,TGTGCCAGTAGACAGGACTCCTATAATTCACCCCTCCACTTT